The 27 T cell receptor beta chains listed next were all sequenced from one sample in a study of early T cells in non-severe SARS-CoV-2 infection (dated by TCRdb to 2020 to 2022). Receptor libraries were prepared by 5' RACE. TCRdb shows the sequencer as NextSeq 500. The public reads were quality trimmed at Q25 with fastp and then assembled into clones with MiXCR by TCRdb, keeping productive beta chains. Under each unique CDR3 protein, matching rows form one entry showing the most common genes and DNA. For this sample the table gives about 28,000 distinct CDR3 sequences, of which roughly 5.7% were detected only once. In total, the top ten clones hold around 24% of the sample. What was sequenced was whole blood. The receptors stem from an adult who was a healthcare worker with PCR-confirmed SARS-CoV-2 infection or an uninfected control (not recorded which).

The V call is TRBV5-5, the J call TRBJ2-4, with 9 bases matching TRBD1. In germline, CDR1 is SGHKS, CDR2 YYEKEE (reference sequence). This CDR3 comprises 17 residues. V lost 0 bases to trimming and J lost 1 base; unmatched junction nucleotides: 5. CDR3 in amino acids: CASSLAIGQGAKNIQYF. DNA of the CDR3: TGTGCCAGCAGCTTGGCTATAGGACAGGGGGCCAAAAACATTCAGTACTTC.

This clonotype was found many times. The rearrangement links TRBV4-1 to TRBJ1-2; 9 positions agree with TRBD1. The germline CDR1 and CDR2 sequences are MGHRA and YSYEKL. The ends lost 3 bases at V and 8 bases at J; junction bases unmatched: 16. CDR3 length: 17 residues. CDR3 region: CASSQANDRDRVLGYTF. CDR3 DNA sequence: TGCGCCAGCAGCCAGGCAAACGACCGGGACAGGGTCCTCGGCTACACCTTC.

In its sample, this clonotype was seen many times. This chain links TRBV20-1 with TRBJ1-1; D perhaps matches TRBD1 (6 bases). V gave up 6 bases and J gave up 9 bases, with 14 bases separating them. Germline CDR1 is DFQATT and CDR2 is SNEGSKA (reference sequence). CDR3 length: 11 residues. The CDR3 sequence is CSAQVGQKAFF. For the CDR3, the DNA is TGCAGTGCACAAGTGGGACAAAAAGCTTTCTTT.

This clonotype showed up many times. The chain carries TRBV5-6 and TRBJ1-1; no firm D call. Looked up from germline, CDR1 is SGHDT and CDR2 is YYEEEE. V lost 1 base and J 2 bases, leaving 15 bases between the germline ends. The CDR3 totals 16 residues. The CDR3 is CASSLWRRTLNTEAFF. CDR3 in DNA: TGTGCCAGCAGCTTGTGGAGGCGAACGTTAAACACTGAAGCTTTCTTT.

This clonotype has a count of ten or more. The CDR3 is CASRSWTGASQETQYF. The CDR3, as DNA: TGTGCCAGCAGGTCCTGGACAGGGGCCAGCCAAGAGACCCAGTACTTC. The J gene is TRBJ2-5, the V gene TRBV27; 9 bases fit TRBD1. Germline trimming cut 6 bases from V and 1 base from J; bases unmatched to any gene: 9. Germline CDR1 and CDR2: MNHEY and SMNVEV (reference sequence). This CDR3 spans 16 amino acids.

This clonotype has just a few counts. This sequence joins TRBV5-1 and TRBJ2-7; D ambiguous. Between the trimmed V and J ends, which lost 2 bases and 0 bases, there was a span of 0 bases. This CDR3 spans 11 amino acids. Germline CDR1 reads SGHRS; CDR2 reads YFSETQ. The CDR3 sequence is CASSFSYEQYF. The CDR3, as DNA: TGCGCCAGCAGCTTCTCCTACGAGCAGTACTTC.

This clonotype was recorded many times. Here the CDR3 reads CASSLLGGTEAFF. In DNA form, the CDR3 reads TGTGCCAGCAGTTTATTGGGGGGCACTGAAGCTTTCTTT. The genes are TRBV28 and TRBJ1-1; D is possibly TRBD1 (5 bases). Deletions cut 1 base from V and 4 bases from J, with 7 bases between. Germline V gene sequence: CDR1 MDHEN, CDR2 SYDVKM. The CDR3 covers 13 residues.

Ten or more counts support this clonotype. The chain carries TRBV5-1 and TRBJ2-7; tentatively, D is TRBD2 (5 bases). CDR3 length equals 16 residues. The V end was cut by 3 bases, the J end by 3 bases, with 19 bases between. Germline V gene data show CDR1 as SGHRS and CDR2 as YFSETQ. CDR3 residues: CASSSFGAGNLYEQYF. The CDR3 bases are TGCGCCAGCAGCTCCTTCGGTGCCGGGAATCTCTACGAGCAGTACTTC.

This clonotype showed up many times. The rearrangement joins TRBV12-3 or TRBV12-4 to TRBJ1-5, with 12 bases lining up with TRBD1. This CDR3 has 16 amino acids. The V and J ends lost 5 bases and 3 bases, in that order; junction bases with no gene match: 5. The CDR3, as DNA: TGTGCCAGCAGTGACCGGGACAGGGGGCCCAATCAGCCCCAGCATTTT. Translation gives CASSDRDRGPNQPQHF.

This rearrangement joins TRBV20-1 to TRBJ2-7; D is unclear. The CDR3 has 14 residues. Trimming stripped 0 bases from V and 3 bases from J, with 12 bases between. Looked up from germline, CDR1 is DFQATT and CDR2 is SNEGSKA (reference sequence). The CDR3: CSARESDPGYEQYF. DNA of the CDR3: TGCAGTGCTAGAGAGAGTGATCCGGGCTACGAGCAGTACTTC.

This clonotype was counted only a few times. The rearrangement joins TRBV28 to TRBJ2-3, with TRBD1 matching over 9 bases. The CDR3 covers 15 residues. Per germline, CDR1 MDHEN and CDR2 SYDVKM. Trimming removed 6 bases from V and 2 bases from J; junction bases left unmatched: 6. Here the CDR3 DNA reads TGTGCCAGCAGGACAGGGGGGGGCAACACAGATACGCAGTATTTT. Amino acid sequence: CASRTGGGNTDTQYF.

This clonotype came up a few times. The chain couples TRBV6-6 to TRBJ2-3; D is unresolved. Trimming took 0 bases from V and 0 from J, leaving 10 bases between them. CDR3 length equals 16 residues. Per germline, CDR1 MNHNY and CDR2 SVGAGI (reference sequence). The CDR3 DNA sequence: TGTGCCAGCAGTTACTCGCGGAACCCTAGCACAGATACGCAGTATTTT. Residues: CASSYSRNPSTDTQYF.

This clonotype was recorded many times. The chain recombines TRBV18 with TRBJ2-1, with TRBD2 matching 10 bases. The CDR3 totals 14 residues. Losses at the gene ends were 5 bases for V and 9 bases for J; bases not matched to a gene: 7. Germline lookup yields CDR1 KGHSH and CDR2 LQKENI. CDR3 nucleotides: TGTGCCAGCTCAGGGACTAGCGCGTTGAGTGAGCAGTTCTTC. Residues: CASSGTSALSEQFF.

This clonotype was picked up many times. The V call is TRBV19, the J call TRBJ2-1; D is uncertain. The CDR3 spans 14 residues. V lost 5 bases and J lost 4, with 12 bases in between. Germline values: CDR1 LNHDA, CDR2 SQIVND (reference sequence). The CDR3 protein is CASSQRQIYNEQFF. The CDR3 nucleotides read TGTGCCAGTAGTCAAAGACAAATATACAATGAGCAGTTCTTC.

This clonotype has at least ten counts. The V and J genes are TRBV18 and TRBJ1-6; possibly TRBD1 for D (5 bases). The V gene's germline CDR1 is KGHSH and CDR2 LQKENI. With 3 bases removed from V and 7 bases from J, the gap between germline ends came to 7 bases. The CDR3 covers 13 residues. DNA of the CDR3: TGTGCCAGCTCACCGGGGGAAAATTCACCCCTCCACTTT. This translates into CASSPGENSPLHF.

The chain couples TRBV10-3 to TRBJ2-5; possible D gene TRBD1, 7 bases. Trimming removed 4 bases at V and 9 bases at J, with 24 bases between. The length of the CDR3 is 16 residues. Germline assignment: CDR1 ENHRY and CDR2 SYGVKD. CDR3 sequence reads: CAISATPGLTGEAQYF. CDR3 nucleotides: TGTGCCATCAGTGCCACTCCGGGTCTAACAGGGGAGGCCCAGTACTTC.

There are many counts of this clonotype. The chain has TRBV24-1 and TRBJ2-2; a possible D gene is TRBD1 (6 bases). V was clipped by 0 bases and J by 5 bases, with 6 bases between them. The CDR3 spans 14 residues. Germline CDR1 reads KGHDR; CDR2 reads SFDVKD. The CDR3 sequence: CATSDLQGTGELFF. CDR3 coding DNA: TGTGCCACCAGTGATTTGCAGGGGACCGGGGAGCTGTTTTTT.

This clonotype was picked up many times. The chain combines TRBV5-6 with TRBJ2-3; no reliable D call. CDR3 length: 12 residues. Trimming removed 4 bases from V and 11 bases from J, with 14 bases in between. Germline CDR1 SGHDT, CDR2 YYEEEE. In nucleotides, the CDR3 is TGTGCCAGCAGCGGAAGCTCGACGATGCAGTATTTT. Translating gives CASSGSSTMQYF.

This clonotype was picked up a small number of times. The chain combines TRBV6-6 with TRBJ2-3, with TRBD1 identical over 7 bases. The J segment lost 4 bases and the V segment lost 6 bases, leaving 10 bases of the junction unmatched. Germline CDR1 MNHNY, CDR2 SVGAGI (reference sequence). This CDR3 region has 15 residues. In DNA form, the CDR3 reads TGTGCCAGCAGACCCCAGGGGGAGCGACCAGATACGCAGTATTTT. Protein sequence: CASRPQGERPDTQYF.

This clonotype has a handful of counts. The chain carries TRBV10-3 and TRBJ2-3; D perhaps matches TRBD2 (6 bases). CDR3 length: 14 amino acids. Per the germline V gene, CDR1 is ENHRY and CDR2 is SYGVKD. Trimming took 6 bases from V and 12 from J, leaving 22 bases between them. CDR3 DNA: TGTGCCATCAGCGACACTCCGCGGGGCCAGCCCCAGTATTTT. Its protein product is CAISDTPRGQPQYF.

There are a few counts of this clonotype. The gene calls are TRBV10-3 and TRBJ2-7; D uncertain. Germline CDR1 and CDR2: ENHRY and SYGVKD. This CDR3 is built from 13 residues. V was shortened by 4 bases and J by 3 bases, with 10 bases between the two germline ends. The CDR3 DNA is TGTGCCATCAGTGGGAGCCAAGTCTACGAGCAGTACTTC. This encodes CAISGSQVYEQYF.

Many counts were recorded for this clonotype. The CDR3 reads CASKRQGNTGELFF. The CDR3 DNA reads as TGTGCCAGCAAGCGCCAGGGGAATACCGGGGAGCTGTTTTTT. V gene TRBV6-1 combines with J gene TRBJ2-2; D perhaps matches TRBD1 (6 bases). The CDR3 has 14 amino acids. Germline V lookup: CDR1 MNHNS, CDR2 SASEGT. The V and J ends lost 7 bases and 5 bases respectively, with 14 bases between them.

This clonotype occurred many times. V is TRBV20-1 and J is TRBJ2-7, with D perhaps matching TRBD2 (6 bases). CDR1 and CDR2 from the germline V gene are DFQATT and SNEGSKA (reference sequence). The length of the CDR3 is 12 residues. Trimming removed 3 bases at V and 0 bases at J, with 6 bases between. Here the CDR3 reads CSASGSSYEQYF. Here the CDR3 DNA reads TGCAGTGCTAGCGGGAGCTCCTACGAGCAGTACTTC.

This clonotype was recorded at least ten times. The V call is TRBV27, the J call TRBJ2-7, with TRBD2 identical over 7 bases. The CDR3 is made up of 15 amino acids. Germline V gives CDR1 MNHEY, CDR2 SMNVEV (reference sequence). Trimming removed 7 bases from V and 0 bases from J; junction bases left unmatched: 9. The CDR3 DNA follows: TGTGCCAGCATGTTTCCTAGCGGTCCCTCCTACGAGCAGTACTTC. As protein: CASMFPSGPSYEQYF.

This clonotype has at least ten counts. DNA for the CDR3: TGTGCCAGCAGCTTAGGGTGGAGGGGTATGCAGCCCCAGCATTTT. Its protein is CASSLGWRGMQPQHF. This chain connects TRBV7-2 to TRBJ1-5; tentative D call: TRBD1 (5 bases). Germline loops: CDR1 SGHTA, CDR2 FQGNSA. This CDR3 is built from 15 residues. Trimming left V 1 base short and J 7 bases short, with 14 bases between. Variable domain in full (rest from reference TRBV7-2 and TRBJ1-5): GAGVSQSPSNKVTEKGKDVELRCDPISGHTALYWYRQSLGQGLEFLIYFQGNSAPDKSGLPSDRFSAERTGGSVSTLTIQRTQQEDSAVYLCASSLGWRGMQPQHFGDGTRLSIL.

The sample holds many counts of this clonotype. The rearrangement links TRBV7-2 to TRBJ1-2, with D hard to call. V lost 1 base and J 5 bases, leaving 5 bases between the germline ends. CDR1 SGHTA and CDR2 FQGNSA come from the germline V gene. CDR3 length: 12 amino acids. The DNA for the CDR3 is TGTGCCAGCAGCTTAGGCATTTATGGCTACACCTTC. It translates to CASSLGIYGYTF.

This clonotype was seen at least ten times. The rearrangement uses TRBV25-1 and TRBJ2-3; D ambiguous. Germline CDR1 reads MGHDK; CDR2 reads SYGVNS. V lost 3 bases, J lost 2 bases, and 3 bases lay in between. The CDR3 contains 12 residues. Here the CDR3 DNA reads TGTGCCAGCAGTGACTACACAGATACGCAGTATTTT. Its translation: CASSDYTDTQYF.